Shown below are 19 T cell receptor beta chains from a single sample sequenced in a study of T cells after posttransplantation cyclophosphamide. Produced via immunoSEQ multiplex PCR; TCRdb's table is partial and in-frame only. The sample includes tens of thousands of clones, none of them occurring once. The sample comprised PBMCs. All receptors derive from a man aged 50 or older in good health, CMV-negative, and a related stem cell transplant donor.

This clone was observed at least ten times. V is TRBV7-9 and J is TRBJ2-3; 9 nucleotides agree with TRBD2. CDR3 length: 17 residues. After removal of 5 bases from V and 4 bases from J, the junction contained 13 bases not matched to a gene. Germline V lookup: CDR1 SEHNR, CDR2 FQNEAQ (reference sequence). DNA for the CDR3: TGTGCCAGCAGCCCCCGGCGGACTAGCGAAGGCGCAGATACGCAGTATTTT. Its protein is CASSPRRTSEGADTQYF. The full variable domain, its missing parts supplied by reference TRBV7-9 and TRBJ2-3, is DTGVSQNPRHKITKRGQNVTFRCDPISEHNRLYWYRQTLGQGPEFLTYFQNEAQLEKSRLLSDRFSAERPKGSFSTLEIQRTEQGDSAMYLCASSPRRTSEGADTQYFGPGTRLTVL.

At least ten counts were recorded for this clone. This chain connects TRBV9 to TRBJ2-1; tentatively, D is TRBD1 (5 bases). The CDR3 covers 16 residues. V was shortened by 3 bases and J by 0 bases, with 13 bases between the two germline ends. Germline CDR1 is SGDLS and CDR2 is YYNGEE. The CDR3 DNA sequence: TGTGCCAGCAGCGCCGACAGATGGAGCTCCTACAATGAGCAGTTCTTC. This gives the protein CASSADRWSSYNEQFF.

The V and J genes are TRBV14 and TRBJ2-5, with D possibly being TRBD1 (5 bases). The CDR3 loop spans 15 amino acids. Trimming removed 5 bases at V and 2 bases at J, with 15 bases between. Germline CDR1 SGHDN, CDR2 FVKESK. The CDR3 region has the DNA TGTGCCAGCAGCTGGGGCAGCGAGAGACAAGAGACCCAGTACTTC. Its translation: CASSWGSERQETQYF.

This clone occurred many times. The rearrangement links TRBV5-1 to TRBJ2-3; no clear D. V was cut by 3 bases and J by 4 bases, with 6 bases left in between. Germline values: CDR1 SGHRS, CDR2 YFSETQ. The CDR3 sequence is 12 residues long. The CDR3 coding sequence is TGCGCCAGCAGCTCCACTGCAGATACGCAGTATTTT. This translates into CASSSTADTQYF.

This clone has at least ten counts. Here the CDR3 reads CASSPGAGGGYEQFF. The CDR3 bases are TGTGCCAGCAGCCCAGGGGCGGGGGGCGGCTATGAGCAGTTCTTC. This chain links TRBV7-9 with TRBJ2-1; 8 bases map to TRBD2. The germline gives CDR1 SEHNR, CDR2 FQNEAQ (reference sequence). CDR3 length: 15 amino acids. V shed 5 bases and J 8 bases; nucleotides not matched to a gene: 11.

This clone showed up many times. The chain couples TRBV29-1 to TRBJ1-1; 9 bases align to TRBD1. The V gene end was trimmed by 7 bases and the J gene end by 10 bases; junction bases not matched to a gene: 7. Germline CDR1 reads SQVTM; CDR2 reads ANQGSEA. The CDR3 is made up of 11 amino acids. CDR3 coding DNA: TGCAGCGGAACAGGGGGCTCATTAGCTTTCTTT. It yields the protein CSGTGGSLAFF.

This clone showed up many times. This chain connects TRBV19 to TRBJ2-7, with TRBD1 matching 12 bases. Trimming at V came to 7 bases and at J to 6 bases, leaving 13 bases not matched to a gene. The germline gives CDR1 LNHDA, CDR2 SQIVND (reference sequence). The CDR3 totals 16 residues. CDR3 in amino acids: CASKGFGTGGAGEQYF. The CDR3 nucleotides read TGTGCCAGTAAGGGGTTTGGGACAGGGGGCGCAGGCGAGCAGTACTTC.

The sample holds many counts of this clone. The rearrangement joins TRBV28 to TRBJ2-7; no definite D call. In germline, CDR1 is MDHEN, CDR2 SYDVKM. V dropped 2 bases and J dropped 6 bases, with 11 bases sitting between them. The CDR3 extends over 13 amino acids. CDR3: CASSLLPRGEQYF. The CDR3 DNA follows: TGTGCCAGCAGTTTACTTCCACGAGGCGAGCAGTACTTC.

This clone was detected many times. The V call is TRBV10-1, the J call TRBJ2-5; D unclear. Germline loops: CDR1 WNHNN, CDR2 SYGVQD (reference sequence). There are 13 residues in the CDR3. Deletions cut 5 bases from V and 3 bases from J, with 10 bases between. The CDR3 region has the DNA TGCGCCAGCAGTCGCAGCGAGGAAGAGACCCAGTACTTC. It specifies CASSRSEEETQYF.

This clone was detected many times. The J gene is TRBJ1-4, the V gene TRBV18, with 7 bases identical to TRBD1. With V trimmed by 2 bases and J by 3 bases, 3 bases remained unmatched. The CDR3 is 15 residues long. Germline V lookup: CDR1 KGHSH, CDR2 LQKENI. DNA of the CDR3: TGTGCCAGCTCACCAGATCAGGGGGCTAATGAAAAACTGTTTTTT. Protein: CASSPDQGANEKLFF.

This clone has ten or more counts. CDR3 sequence reads: CASSASTGVRSYEQYF. The CDR3 region has the DNA TGTGCCAGCAGCGCCTCTACAGGGGTGCGGTCCTACGAGCAGTACTTC. The chain is built from TRBV9 and TRBJ2-7; 7 positions agree with TRBD1. This CDR3 is built from 16 residues. Trimming took 3 bases from V and 1 from J; bases not matched to a gene: 10. Germline CDR1 reads SGDLS; CDR2 reads YYNGEE.

This clone was picked up many times. The V and J genes are TRBV28 and TRBJ2-7; D gene uncertain. V was pared by 2 bases and J by 5 bases, with 16 bases between. Germline CDR1 and CDR2: MDHEN and SYDVKM. There are 15 residues in the CDR3. CDR3 protein: CASSLGQVHGDEQYF. CDR3 DNA: TGTGCCAGCAGTTTAGGGCAGGTTCATGGTGACGAGCAGTACTTC.

This clone was counted many times. The rearrangement links TRBV11-2 to TRBJ2-4; D might be TRBD2 (6 bases). This CDR3 is 15 amino acids long. Germline V gene data show CDR1 as SGHAT and CDR2 as FQNNGV. The ends were cut back, 1 base at V and 6 bases at J, with 13 bases in the middle. CDR3 nucleotides: TGTGCCAGCAGCTTAGGAGCGGGCGCAGTAAACATTCAGTACTTC. It translates to CASSLGAGAVNIQYF.

This clone was seen many times. The chain is built from TRBV5-1 and TRBJ2-3; D unclear. Germline V CDR1 and CDR2: SGHRS, YFSETQ. Trimming left V 0 bases short and J 0 bases short, with 8 bases between. This CDR3 has 15 amino acids. CDR3 sequence (DNA): TGCGCCAGCAGCTTGGGCATACTTAGCACAGATACGCAGTATTTT. Its translation: CASSLGILSTDTQYF.

In its sample, this clone was seen many times. CDR3 protein: CASSLFRGPGANVLTF. The CDR3 bases are TGTGCCAGCAGCCTTTTCAGGGGGCCTGGGGCCAACGTCCTGACTTTC. The chain links TRBV11-2 to TRBJ2-6, with 8 bases fitting TRBD1. The CDR3 extends over 16 amino acids. Germline CDR1 is SGHAT and CDR2 is FQNNGV. V lost 5 bases and J lost 2; bases outside the gene matches: 5.

This clone was found many times. V usage is TRBV18 and J usage is TRBJ2-7; D gene unclear. The V end was cut by 5 bases, the J end by 6 bases, with 11 bases between. This CDR3 is built from 12 residues. CDR1 KGHSH and CDR2 LQKENI come from the germline V gene. The CDR3 sequence: CASSASGPEQYF. CDR3 nucleotide sequence: TGTGCCAGCTCAGCCTCTGGGCCCGAGCAGTACTTC.

This clone has more than one count but fewer than ten. J is TRBJ1-2 and V is TRBV6-6, with D possibly TRBD1 on 6 matching bases. This CDR3 comprises 13 residues. Germline V gene sequence: CDR1 MNHNY, CDR2 SVGAGI (reference sequence). Trimming removed 5 bases from V and 4 bases from J, with 11 bases in between. CDR3 sequence: CASSPRTAYGYTF. The CDR3 nucleotides are TGTGCCAGCAGTCCTCGGACAGCCTATGGCTACACCTTC.

The sample holds many counts of this clone. This chain's CDR3 is CASSILSGLSSPLHF. The DNA for the CDR3 is TGTGCCAGTAGTATCCTCTCGGGATTGAGTTCACCCCTCCACTTT. The chain recombines TRBV19 with TRBJ1-6, with no clear D. Germline-derived CDR1 and CDR2 are LNHDA and SQIVND (reference sequence). Trimming took 3 bases from V and 9 from J, leaving 15 bases between them. CDR3 length: 15 residues.

This clone was counted ten times or more. The chain links TRBV11-2 to TRBJ2-5, with 9 bases that match TRBD1. The CDR3 runs 16 residues. J gave up 0 bases and V 4 bases, and 6 bases lay outside the gene matches. CDR1 SGHAT and CDR2 FQNNGV come from the germline V gene. CDR3 DNA: TGTGCCAGCAGCTCGTCGGGACAGGGTGACCAAGAGACCCAGTACTTC. Amino acids: CASSSSGQGDQETQYF. Supplemented by reference TRBV11-2 and TRBJ2-5, the full variable domain reads EAGVAQSPRYKIIEKRQSVAFWCNPISGHATLYWYQQILGQGPKLLIQFQNNGVVDDSQLPKDRFSAERLKGVDSTLKIQPAKLEDSAVYLCASSSSGQGDQETQYFGPGTRLLVL.